This is a list of T cell receptor beta chains from one sample in a study of cytomegalovirus exposure and HLA in healthy donors. Here immunoSEQ multiplex PCR was the method, and the copy in TCRdb shows in-frame clones only, minus some. The table has over 150,000 clones, around 80% seen once; the top ten hold 6.5% to 8.5%. Sequences were obtained from PBMCs. These receptors originate from a young man in good health and CMV-seropositive. Each CDR3 is given with its conserved first and last residue. The order of the fields is D gene, J gene, V gene, clone size, CDR3 DNA, CDR3 protein. The D gene is left open where the match is weak. Only some rows state a clone size, as once, few, many or a class for expanded clones.

>-|TRBJ2-7|TRBV19|once
TGTGCCAGTAGTATAAGGGAAGCGGCCTTGGAGCAGTACTTC
CASSIREAALEQYF
>-|TRBJ1-3|TRBV28|-
TGTGCCAGCACCGCAGGGGAAGGAAACACCATATATTTT
CASTAGEGNTIYF
>-|TRBJ1-1|TRBV19|-
TGTGCCAGTAGTATACGGACATTTAACACTGAAGCTTTCTTT
CASSIRTFNTEAFF
>TRBD2|TRBJ2-7|TRBV6-1|-
TGTGCCAGCAGTGAGGGGACTAGCGGGAGGGCCGGATACGAGCAGTACTTC
CASSEGTSGRAGYEQYF
>TRBD2|TRBJ2-2|TRBV28|-
TGTGCCAGCTCACAGAGGGGACCGGGACTAGCGGGAGTAGGGACCGGGGAGCTGTTTTTT
CASSQRGPGLAGVGTGELFF
>TRBD1|TRBJ1-4|TRBV5-6|-
TGTGCCAGCAGCTCCGGGACAGCAACTAATGAAAAACTGTTTTTT
CASSSGTATNEKLFF
>-|TRBJ1-3|TRBV30|-
TGTGCCTGGAGTTTTACAGAGCCCTCTGGAAACACCATATATTTT
CAWSFTEPSGNTIYF
>TRBD2|TRBJ2-5|TRBV28|-
TGTGCCAGCACCACAAGACTAGCGGGAAGGGAGACCCAGTACTTC
CASTTRLAGRETQYF
>TRBD2|TRBJ2-7|TRBV11-2|once
TGTGCCAGCAGCTCCCTAGCGGGAGGGCGCGAGCAGTACTTC
CASSSLAGGREQYF
>TRBD1|TRBJ1-5|TRBV6-1|-
TGTGCCAGCAGTGAGGGACAGATGAATCAGCCCCAGCATTTT
CASSEGQMNQPQHF
>TRBD1|TRBJ2-7|TRBV18|-
TGTGCCAGCTCAGCGGGACAGGGGGCTTACGAGCAGTACTTC
CASSAGQGAYEQYF
>-|TRBJ2-1|TRBV18|-
TGTGCCAGCTCACCGGAAGGGGCTATCAATGAGCAGTTCTTC
CASSPEGAINEQFF
>TRBD2|TRBJ2-1|TRBV15|-
TGTGCCACCAGCAGAGCTCTCGGGGGGGACAATGAGCAGTTCTTC
CATSRALGGDNEQFF
>TRBD1|TRBJ2-7|TRBV5-1|-
TGCGCCAGCAGCCCGGGACAGGGGGCCAATACCTACGAGCAGTACTTC
CASSPGQGANTYEQYF
>-|TRBJ2-7|TRBV5-6|-
TGTGCCAGCAGCAGGGGACTGCCAACGTTCTCCTACGAGCAGTACTTC
CASSRGLPTFSYEQYF
>-|TRBJ1-1|TRBV29-1|few
TGCAGCGTTGAAGAAGGGATCGGGGACACTGAAGCTTTCTTT
CSVEEGIGDTEAFF